A single sample is the source of the 27 T cell receptor beta chains below, sequenced in a study of blood T cells in healthy people across ages (dated by TCRdb to between 2014 and 2017). To prepare the library, 5' RACE was applied. Sequencing instrument: Illumina HiSeq 2500. A second PCR of roughly 7 to 11 cycles was performed with a sample-barcoded 5' primer and a J-beta primer mix. TCRdb reprocessed the public reads (quality trimming at Q25 with fastp, clone calling with MiXCR) and kept in-frame beta chains. A single entry per CDR3 protein holds the most common genes and DNA from its merged rows. This sample holds about 930,000 distinct CDR3 sequences; about 29% were observed only once. The top ten constitute 10% of the sample. These data are also associated with another study on T cells of mothers and their children.

The sequenced sample was blood. The receptors derive from a middle-aged woman in good health.

This clonotype was picked up a small number of times. This chain links TRBV4-1 with TRBJ2-7, with D possibly TRBD2 on 5 matching bases. The length of the CDR3 is 16 residues. CDR1 and CDR2 (germline): MGHRA, YSYEKL. V gave up 1 base and J gave up 7 bases, with 20 bases separating them. The CDR3 nucleotides read TGCGCCAGCAGCCAAGGCTTGGCAGGCCCCCGAGGGGAGCAGTACTTC. It specifies CASSQGLAGPRGEQYF.

This clonotype was seen many times. The chain's CDR3 is CASSLGQLGNQPQHF. As DNA, the CDR3 is TGTGCCAGCAGCTTGGGACAGTTGGGCAATCAGCCCCAGCATTTT. V gene TRBV5-6 combines with J gene TRBJ1-5; D possibly corresponds to TRBD1 (5 bases). The germline CDR1 and CDR2 sequences are SGHDT and YYEEEE. The CDR3 is 15 residues long. The V gene lost 0 bases and the J gene lost 2 bases, with 9 bases spanning the gap. Filled out from reference TRBV5-6 and TRBJ1-5, the complete variable domain reads DAGVTQSPTHLIKTRGQQVTLRCSPKSGHDTVSWYQQALGQGPQFIFQYYEEEERQRGNFPDRFSGHQFPNYSSELNVNALLLGDSALYLCASSLGQLGNQPQHFGDGTRLSIL.

In its sample, this clonotype was seen a few times. J is TRBJ2-7 and V is TRBV7-8; TRBD2 matches 9 bases. Germline V CDR1 and CDR2: SGHVS, FQNEAQ. J lost 2 bases, V lost 0 bases, and 5 bases had no gene match. The CDR3 has 16 amino acids. In DNA form, the CDR3 reads TGTGCCAGCAGCTTAGCTGGCGGGGGGGCCCCCTACGAGCAGTACTTC. Translating gives CASSLAGGGAPYEQYF. Together with reference TRBV7-8 and TRBJ2-7, the CDR3 gives the full variable domain: GAGVSQSPRYKVAKRGQDVALRCDPISGHVSLFWYQQALGQGPEFLTYFQNEAQLDKSGLPSDRFFAERPEGSVSTLKIQRTQQEDSAVYLCASSLAGGGAPYEQYFGPGTRLTVT.

This clonotype occurred many times. The J gene is TRBJ2-7, the V gene TRBV29-1, with a possible D match to TRBD2 (5 bases). This CDR3 is 12 amino acids long. V lost 6 bases and J lost 0, with 9 bases in between. The germline V gene has CDR1 SQVTM and CDR2 ANQGSEA. In nucleotides, the CDR3 is TGCAGCGTCGGGGTTTACTCCTACGAGCAGTACTTC. This translates into CSVGVYSYEQYF.

This rearrangement joins TRBV15 to TRBJ1-4; D is unclear. V lost 5 bases and J 5 bases, leaving 6 bases between the germline ends. Germline V gene lookup returns CDR1 LNHNV and CDR2 YYDKDF (reference sequence). CDR3 length: 12 residues. CDR3 amino acids: CATSGQNEKLFF. In DNA, the CDR3 is TGTGCCACCAGCGGGCAGAATGAAAAACTGTTTTTT. Using reference TRBV15 and TRBJ1-4 for the parts outside the CDR3, the full variable domain is DAMVIQNPRYQVTQFGKPVTLSCSQTLNHNVMYWYQQKSSQAPKLLFHYYDKDFNNEADTPDNFQSRRPNTSFCFLDIRSPGLGDTAMYLCATSGQNEKLFFGSGTQLSVL.

This clonotype appeared a few times. The V and J genes are TRBV7-2 and TRBJ1-1, with D unclear. Germline V gene sequence: CDR1 SGHTA, CDR2 FQGNSA. This CDR3 is built from 12 residues. Trimming removed 1 base at V and 7 bases at J, with 7 bases between. CDR3 in amino acids: CASSLVPNEAFF. The CDR3 DNA follows: TGTGCCAGCAGCTTAGTCCCGAATGAAGCTTTCTTT.

Of note for this clonotype: A much larger clone lies a single base off, so this may be a read error. The conserved closing phenylalanine or tryptophan is absent in this CDR3, likely reflecting a read error. The genes are TRBV5-1 and TRBJ2-4, with D perhaps being TRBD1 or TRBD2 (5 bases each). The better agreement between TRBJ2-5 and the DNA end casts doubt on the J call. The CDR3 runs 12 residues. CDR1 is SGHRS and CDR2 is YFSETQ in the germline V gene. CDR3 sequence reads: CASSLERGTQYV. In DNA form, the CDR3 reads TGCGCCAGCAGCTTGGAGAGGGGGACCCAGTACGTC.

A few counts support this clonotype. J is TRBJ1-6 and V is TRBV3-1, with a weak D call TRBD1 (6 bases). The CDR3 has 16 amino acids. V lost 11 bases, J lost 0 bases, and 17 bases lay in between. CDR1 is LGHDT and CDR2 is YNNKEL in the germline V gene (reference sequence). The CDR3 bases are TGTGCCGCCGCGGAAAAGGGGGGCTCCTATAATTCACCCCTCCACTTT. Amino acid sequence: CAAAEKGGSYNSPLHF.

This clonotype has only a few counts. A much larger clone sits a single nucleotide away, making a read error possible. The rearrangement uses TRBV4-1 and TRBJ2-5, with a tentative D call TRBD1 (5 bases). TRBJ2-7 explains the end of the DNA better; the J call may be wrong. This CDR3 contains 14 residues. Germline V CDR1 and CDR2: MGHRA, YSYEKL. CDR3 region: CASSQVAQVCEQYF. The CDR3 coding sequence is TGCGCCAGCAGCCAAGTAGCACAGGTCTGCGAGCAGTACTTC.

This chain links TRBV11-1 with TRBJ2-1; TRBD2 agrees at 8 bases. The junction had 6 bases not matched to a gene; V was cut back by 3 bases and J by 5 bases. CDR1 is SGHAT, CDR2 FQDESV, per germline (reference sequence). The CDR3 extends over 15 amino acids. The CDR3 region is CASSLGGGPHNEQFF. CDR3 DNA: TGTGCCAGCAGCTTGGGCGGGGGGCCGCACAATGAGCAGTTCTTC.

This clonotype was found once. A read error may be the cause here, since a much bigger clone is one base away. The chain joins TRBV19 to TRBJ1-2; 8 positions match TRBD1. CDR3 size: 15 residues. J lost 4 bases, V lost 6 bases, and 10 bases had no gene match. CDR1 is LNHDA, CDR2 SQIVND, per germline (reference sequence). The CDR3 DNA follows: TGTGCCAGTAGCAGAGGGACAGGCTCTATCTATGGCTACACCTTC. It yields the protein CASSRGTGSIYGYTF.

The genes are TRBV7-2 and TRBJ1-3, with D uncertain. Germline lookup yields CDR1 SGHTA and CDR2 FQGNSA. The V and J ends lost 1 base and 0 bases respectively, with 7 bases between them. The CDR3 is made up of 15 amino acids. CDR3 residues: CASSLGGGSGNTIYF. CDR3 coding DNA: TGTGCCAGCAGCTTAGGAGGCGGCTCTGGAAACACCATATATTTT.

The chain couples TRBV4-1 to TRBJ2-4; 8 nucleotides match TRBD2. The ends lost 1 base at V and 13 bases at J; junction bases unmatched: 15. Germline CDR1 reads MGHRA; CDR2 reads YSYEKL. The CDR3 spans 16 residues. For the CDR3, the DNA is TGCGCCAGCAGCCAAGCTAACCTGGTTGTTAGCGGGGAGCAGTACTTC. Translating it yields CASSQANLVVSGEQYF.

This clonotype occurred many times. J is TRBJ1-4 and V is TRBV18, with D perhaps TRBD1 (5 bases). V was shortened by 0 bases and J by 1 base, with 12 bases between the two germline ends. The CDR3 sequence is 17 residues long. Germline V gene lookup returns CDR1 KGHSH and CDR2 LQKENI. The CDR3 nucleotides are TGTGCCAGCTCACCACCGCCAGGGTACGGAACTAATGAAAAACTGTTTTTT. Translating gives CASSPPPGYGTNEKLFF.

About this clonotype: One junction end disagrees with the germline gene, perhaps due to a read error. The chain is built from TRBV12-3 or TRBV12-4 and TRBJ1-1; 9 bases fit TRBD1. This CDR3 contains 15 residues. In DNA form, the CDR3 reads TGTGTCAGCAGGGTGACAGGGGGACGGGACACTGAAGCTTTCTTT. Residues: CVSRVTGGRDTEAFF.

This clonotype showed up many times. The J gene is TRBJ2-1, the V gene TRBV12-3 or TRBV12-4; D is uncertain. The CDR3 is 11 residues long. Deletions cut 3 bases from V and 8 bases from J, with 5 bases between. Here the CDR3 DNA reads TGTGCCAGCAGTTTTAGCCATGAGCAGTTCTTC. It yields the protein CASSFSHEQFF.

The rearrangement joins TRBV6-5 to TRBJ2-1; the match to TRBD2 covers 8 bases. This CDR3 comprises 18 residues. CDR1 is MNHEY, CDR2 SVGAGI, per germline. The J segment lost 8 bases and the V segment lost 0 bases, leaving 15 bases of the junction unmatched. The CDR3 DNA sequence: TGTGCCAGCAGTTACTCCCCACGGACTCGGGAGGGCCGCGATGAGCAGTTCTTC. Protein sequence: CASSYSPRTREGRDEQFF.

This clonotype was seen a handful of times. The chain employs TRBV7-9 and TRBJ2-5; TRBD2 might be the D (7 bases). CDR1 is SEHNR and CDR2 is FQNEAQ in the germline V gene (reference sequence). This CDR3 is 11 amino acids long. Deletions cut 6 bases from V and 13 bases from J, with 15 bases between. The DNA of the CDR3 is TGTGCCAGCAGTAATGCGGGGGCTGGGTACTTC. Protein product: CASSNAGAGYF. Full variable domain (missing parts from reference TRBV7-9 and TRBJ2-5): DTGVSQNPRHKITKRGQNVTFRCDPISEHNRLYWYRQTLGQGPEFLTYFQNEAQLEKSRLLSDRFSAERPKGSFSTLEIQRTEQGDSAMYLCASSNAGAGYFGPGTRLLVL.

This clonotype showed up many times. The J gene is TRBJ2-3, the V gene TRBV5-6; the match to TRBD2 covers 11 bases. The CDR3 has 18 residues. V was pared by 1 base and J by 2 bases, with 9 bases of the junction left unmatched. CDR1 is SGHDT, CDR2 YYEEEE, per germline. The DNA for the CDR3 is TGTGCCAGCAGCTTGTACGGGGCGACTAGCGGGGACACAGATACGCAGTATTTT. Translation: CASSLYGATSGDTDTQYF.

The genes are TRBV12-3 or TRBV12-4 and TRBJ2-7; tentatively, D is TRBD1 or TRBD2 (5 bases each). V shed 6 bases and J shed 7 bases, with 7 bases lying between them. The CDR3 totals 10 residues. The CDR3 sequence is CASRGREQYF. The CDR3 DNA reads TGTGCCAGCAGGGGACGGGAGCAGTACTTC.

With respect to this clonotype: This may be a read error, as it is one base from a much larger clone. The chain carries TRBV7-9 and TRBJ2-7, with D perhaps TRBD2 (6 bases). Germline CDR1 and CDR2: SEHNR and FQNEAQ (reference sequence). The CDR3 contains 12 residues. CDR3 sequence: CTSSSGGYEQYF. In nucleotides, the CDR3 is TGTACCAGCAGCTCCGGGGGCTACGAGCAGTACTTC.

In regard to this clonotype: One junction end disagrees with the germline gene, perhaps due to a read error. This sequence joins TRBV7-9 and TRBJ2-2; 9 nucleotides agree with TRBD1. Germline CDR1 reads SEHNR; CDR2 reads FQNEAQ (reference sequence). The CDR3 runs 15 residues. Here the CDR3 DNA reads TGTGCCAGCAGCTCTGGGACAGGGAACGCCGGGGAGCTGTTTTTT. Translated: CASSSGTGNAGELFF.

This clonotype was recorded many times. The chain combines TRBV10-3 with TRBJ2-4, with no clear D. The CDR3 length is 11 residues. Trimming shortened V by 8 bases and J by 5 bases, and 7 bases separated the two germline ends. Germline V gives CDR1 ENHRY, CDR2 SYGVKD. DNA for the CDR3: TGTGCCATCGGAAGGGAAAACATTCAGTACTTC. Amino acid sequence: CAIGRENIQYF.

As for this clonotype: This may arise from a read error, as a much more abundant clone is one base away. The chain links TRBV10-2 to TRBJ1-4; TRBD1 matches 7 bases. This CDR3 comprises 13 residues. The germline V gene has CDR1 WSHSY and CDR2 SAAADI. The CDR3 sequence is CAGSTGQLEKLFF. In DNA, the CDR3 is TGCGCCGGCAGTACGGGACAGCTAGAAAAACTGTTTTTT.

The chain combines TRBV30 with TRBJ1-1; the D gene is possibly TRBD1 (5 bases). Germline CDR1 is GTSNPN and CDR2 is SVGIG (reference sequence). Trimming shortened V by 4 bases and J by 0 bases, and 12 bases separated the two germline ends. The CDR3 sequence is 14 residues long. CDR3 residues: CAWTGLMVNTEAFF. DNA of the CDR3: TGTGCCTGGACGGGGCTGATGGTGAACACTGAAGCTTTCTTT.

This clonotype has just one count. This may stem from a read error, because a much larger clone lies one nucleotide away. This sequence joins TRBV11-2 and TRBJ2-7, with D possibly matching TRBD2 (5 bases). The CDR3 has 15 residues. Trimming left V 5 bases short and J 1 base short, with 15 bases between. Looked up from germline, CDR1 is SGHAT and CDR2 is FQNNGV. CDR3 sequence reads: CASSAGSHTSYEQYF. The CDR3 DNA sequence: TGTGCCAGCAGCGCGGGCAGCCACACATCCTACGAGCAGTACTTC. The variable domain in full, with the rest retrieved from reference TRBV11-2 and TRBJ2-7, is EAGVAQSPRYKIIEKRQSVAFWCNPISGHATLYWYQQILGQGPKLLIQFQNNGVVDDSQLPKDRFSAERLKGVDSTLKIQPAKLEDSAVYLCASSAGSHTSYEQYFGPGTRLTVT.

The V gene is TRBV12-3 or TRBV12-4, the J gene TRBJ1-2; 7 bases fit TRBD1. This CDR3 is 15 amino acids long. With V trimmed by 3 bases and J by 3 bases, 7 bases remained unmatched. CDR3 sequence: CASSLYRGLYYGYTF. CDR3 bases: TGTGCCAGCAGTTTGTACAGGGGATTGTACTATGGCTACACCTTC.